This TCR beta chain came from a study of cytomegalovirus exposure and HLA in healthy donors. Of note for this clone: The sample has other DNA sequences that encode this CDR3 too.

Trimming removed 8 bases from V and 3 bases from J; junction bases left unmatched: 5. In germline, CDR1 is MDHEN, CDR2 SYDVKM. The CDR3 has 13 amino acids. Libraries were prepared by immunoSEQ multiplex PCR; TCRdb keeps only in-frame clonotypes and omits some of them. The top ten hold about 0.91% of the sample, which has 350,000 or so clones, about nine tenths seen once. The clonotype comes from a woman under 30 in good health and CMV-seronegative. The gene calls are TRBV28 and TRBJ2-7; 9 nucleotides line up with TRBD1. Specimen: PBMCs. The CDR3 nucleotides are TGTGCCAGCGCACCGGGACAGGGCTACGAGCAGTACTTC. The encoded protein is CASAPGQGYEQYF. Based on the CDR3 plus reference TRBV28 and TRBJ2-7, the full variable domain is DVKVTQSSRYLVKRTGEKVFLECVQDMDHENMFWYRQDPGLGLRLIYFSYDVKMKEKGDIPEGYSVSREKKERFSLILESASTNQTSMYLCASAPGQGYEQYFGPGTRLTVT.